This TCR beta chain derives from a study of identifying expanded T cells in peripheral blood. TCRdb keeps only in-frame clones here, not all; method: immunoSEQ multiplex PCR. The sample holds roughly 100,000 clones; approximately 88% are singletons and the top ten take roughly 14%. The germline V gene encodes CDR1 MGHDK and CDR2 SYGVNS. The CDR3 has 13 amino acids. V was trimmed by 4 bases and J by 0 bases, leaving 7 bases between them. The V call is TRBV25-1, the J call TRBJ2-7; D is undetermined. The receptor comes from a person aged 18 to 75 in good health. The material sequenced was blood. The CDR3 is CASSGASSYEQYF. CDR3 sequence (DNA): TGTGCCAGCAGTGGGGCTAGCTCCTACGAGCAGTACTTC.